A selection of T cell receptor beta chains follows, all from one sample in a study of vaccination effects on CD4 cells after COVID-19. Clones were sequenced by immunoSEQ multiplex PCR, and TCRdb holds only the in-frame ones, with some missing. This repertoire shows around 53,000 clones, 65% to 80% found once; its top ten account for 4.5% to 5.5%. These receptors lack a known antigen. Sequenced here: CD4+ T cells from PBMCs cultured without peptide, sampled after COVID-19 vaccination. The source is a human donor who had a prior SARS-CoV-2 infection. CDR3s include the opening cysteine and the closing phenylalanine or tryptophan. Each record gives: D gene, V gene, clone size, J gene, CDR3 protein, CDR3 DNA. A D gene is named only where the DNA matches it firmly. The listing skips clone size in some rows; elsewhere it reads once, few, many or a size class.

d_call: TRBD1
v_call: TRBV3-1/TRBV3-2
clone_size: NA
j_call: TRBJ2-3
cdr3_aa: CASSQDAGQGVTQYF
cdr3_nt: TGTGCCAGCAGCCAAGACGCTGGACAGGGGGTTACGCAGTATTTT

d_call: TRBD1
v_call: TRBV6-2/TRBV6-3
clone_size: NA
j_call: TRBJ1-2
cdr3_aa: CASSYDPGQPHYGYTF
cdr3_nt: TGTGCCAGCAGTTACGACCCGGGACAGCCCCACTATGGCTACACCTTC

d_call: NA
v_call: TRBV10-3
clone_size: NA
j_call: TRBJ1-2
cdr3_aa: CAISDVIRTAPNYGYTF
cdr3_nt: TGTGCCATCAGTGACGTAATTCGGACAGCTCCTAACTATGGCTACACCTTC

d_call: NA
v_call: TRBV19
clone_size: NA
j_call: TRBJ1-4
cdr3_aa: CASSTQGEGNEKLFF
cdr3_nt: TGTGCCAGTAGTACCCAGGGTGAGGGAAATGAAAAACTGTTTTTT

d_call: NA
v_call: TRBV7-2
clone_size: NA
j_call: TRBJ2-7
cdr3_aa: CASSYSGFYEQYF
cdr3_nt: TGTGCCAGCAGCTATAGCGGATTCTACGAGCAGTACTTC

d_call: NA
v_call: TRBV5-1
clone_size: few
j_call: TRBJ1-6
cdr3_aa: CASSLNQGSSQSPLHF
cdr3_nt: TGCGCCAGCAGCTTGAATCAGGGGAGCTCCCAATCACCCCTCCACTTT

d_call: NA
v_call: TRBV5-1
clone_size: NA
j_call: TRBJ2-2
cdr3_aa: CASYPTTGELFF
cdr3_nt: TGCGCCAGCTACCCGACCACCGGGGAGCTGTTTTTT

d_call: TRBD1
v_call: TRBV3-1/TRBV3-2
clone_size: NA
j_call: TRBJ1-6
cdr3_aa: CASSRIQGGSSPLHF
cdr3_nt: TGTGCCAGCAGCCGTATCCAGGGGGGAAGTTCACCCCTCCACTTT

d_call: TRBD2
v_call: TRBV30
clone_size: few
j_call: TRBJ2-2
cdr3_aa: CAWTRDYNTGELFF
cdr3_nt: TGTGCCTGGACTCGGGACTACAACACCGGGGAGCTGTTTTTT

d_call: NA
v_call: TRBV6-1
clone_size: NA
j_call: TRBJ2-3
cdr3_aa: CASSEADRDTDTQYF
cdr3_nt: TGTGCCAGCAGTGAAGCTGATCGAGACACAGATACGCAGTATTTT

d_call: TRBD2
v_call: TRBV5-4
clone_size: NA
j_call: TRBJ2-1
cdr3_aa: CASSHQGGLEQFF
cdr3_nt: TGTGCCAGCAGCCATCAGGGAGGGCTTGAGCAGTTCTTC

d_call: TRBD2
v_call: TRBV6-2/TRBV6-3
clone_size: NA
j_call: TRBJ2-5
cdr3_aa: CASSPRGGERETQYF
cdr3_nt: TGTGCCAGCAGTCCCCGCGGGGGGGAAAGAGAGACCCAGTACTTC

d_call: TRBD2
v_call: TRBV6-6
clone_size: NA
j_call: TRBJ2-3
cdr3_aa: CASSGRMGGWTDTQYF
cdr3_nt: TGTGCCAGCAGTGGGCGGATGGGGGGGTGGACAGATACGCAGTATTTT

d_call: NA
v_call: TRBV3-1/TRBV3-2
clone_size: NA
j_call: TRBJ2-2
cdr3_aa: CASSQVRAGELFF
cdr3_nt: TGTGCCAGCAGCCAAGTGAGGGCCGGAGAGCTGTTTTTT